The sample holds many counts of the clone carrying this T cell receptor (beta chain). The data derive from a study of T-cell reconstitution after alpha-beta-depleted transplantation in children. The TCRbeta library incorporated unique molecular identifiers. TCRdb analysed the PCR reads with MiXCR anew, one entry per CDR3 protein. This table has around 700,000 distinct CDR3 sequences, 10% to 15% appearing once. The CDR3 is 15 amino acids. Trimming took off 1 base at V and 10 bases at J, with 18 bases between the two ends. Germline CDR1 is SGHRS and CDR2 is YFSETQ. The sample in question was PBMCs, obtained before TCRalphabeta/CD19-depleted stem cell transplant. The gene calls are TRBV5-1 and TRBJ2-1; TRBD2 might be the D (6 bases). The sequence derives from a girl aged 2 to 10 with congenital amegakaryocytic thrombocytopenia, due to receive a stem cell transplant. The CDR3 bases are TGCGCCAGCAGCTTGTGGTCCGGAGGGGAATGGGAGCAGTTCTTC. This codes for CASSLWSGGEWEQFF. The full variable domain, rest sourced from reference TRBV5-1 and TRBJ2-1, is KAGVTQTPRYLIKTRGQQVTLSCSPISGHRSVSWYQQTPGQGLQFLFEYFSETQRNKGNFPGRFSGRQFSNSRSEMNVSTLELGDSALYLCASSLWSGGEWEQFFGPGTRLTVL.